This record looks at one T cell receptor beta chain sequence and its context. Its antigen is as yet unknown. This sample was taken from a study of cytomegalovirus exposure and HLA in healthy donors. The wider study: Genotyping of 400 or so donors showed that roughly 83% belonged to the Caucasian-associated ancestry cluster. Findings and caveats of the study: Using the classifier, cytomegalovirus status was reportedly diagnosed with high specificity and sensitivity.

V lost 3 bases and J lost 5; bases outside the gene matches: 0. The CDR3 spans 13 residues. CDR1 is GTSNPN and CDR2 is SVGIG in the germline V gene (reference sequence). PCR involved 60 Vbeta and 13 Jbeta primers. Only in-frame clones appear in the TCRdb table, and some are missing; sequencing was by immunoSEQ multiplex PCR. The sample yields over 150,000 clones, about 81% seen once. The sequenced material came from PBMCs. The source is a woman aged 50 to 60 in good health and CMV-seropositive. V and J are TRBV30 and TRBJ1-5; TRBD1 agrees at 11 bases. In DNA, the CDR3 is TGTGCCTGGAGGGGACAGGGGGATCAGCCCCAGCATTTT. Translating it yields CAWRGQGDQPQHF.